This T cell receptor beta chain was sequenced in a study of cytomegalovirus exposure and HLA in healthy donors. This CDR3 is 15 amino acids long. Germline assignment: CDR1 PRHDT and CDR2 FYEKMQ (reference sequence). V was trimmed by 5 bases and J by 4 bases, leaving 17 bases between them. PCR amplification relied on 60 Vbeta primers (plus 13 Jbeta primers). TCRdb keeps only in-frame clones here, not all; method: immunoSEQ multiplex PCR. The sample consists of around 140,000 clones, roughly three quarters of them appearing once. The source of this sequence is a woman aged 18-29 years in good health and CMV-seronegative. The material sequenced was PBMCs. This sequence joins TRBV13 and TRBJ1-1; D is perhaps TRBD1 (6 bases). CDR3 DNA sequence: TGTGCCAGCAGCGCGGGCGGGGGGCGTACCACTGAAGCTTTCTTT. Residues: CASSAGGGRTTEAFF.